This entry features one TCR beta chain sequence. Its antigen is as yet unknown. The data were obtained in a study of cytomegalovirus exposure and HLA in healthy donors. As for the study in general: The roughly 130 validation repertoires used the same platform as the roughly 670 first-cohort repertoires (as reported by a later analysis).

Trimming removed 7 bases from V and 5 bases from J, with 10 bases in between. This CDR3 spans 11 amino acids. Germline V CDR1 and CDR2: SGHKS, YYEKEE (reference sequence). Using immunoSEQ multiplex PCR, the repertoire was profiled, and TCRdb retains in-frame clones only, with some absent. The sample consists of about 73,000 clones, about 90% of them appearing once. General study findings and limits: Some TCR beta chains (roughly 160 of them) were listed as cytomegalovirus-associated. The classifier reportedly diagnosed cytomegalovirus status with high sensitivity and specificity. Rare TCR sequences predominated, though certain public TCRs were found in many donors.

The sample comprised PBMCs. This chain links TRBV5-5 with TRBJ2-7; TRBD2 is a possible D gene (6 bases). The source is a woman younger than 30 in good health and CMV-seropositive. The CDR3 region is CASVGGHEQYF. The CDR3 nucleotides read TGTGCCAGCGTGGGGGGTCACGAGCAGTACTTC. Together with reference TRBV5-5 and TRBJ2-7, the CDR3 gives the full variable domain: DAGVTQSPTHLIKTRGQQVTLRCSPISGHKSVSWYQQVLGQGPQFIFQYYEKEERGRGNFPDRFSARQFPNYSSELNVNALLLGDSALYLCASVGGHEQYFGPGTRLTVT.